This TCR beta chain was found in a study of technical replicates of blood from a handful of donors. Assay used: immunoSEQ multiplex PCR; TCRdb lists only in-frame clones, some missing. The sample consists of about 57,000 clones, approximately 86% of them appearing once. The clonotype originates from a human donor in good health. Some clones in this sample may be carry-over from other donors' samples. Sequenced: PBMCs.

CDR3 loop: CASSLGGQGTADTQYF. The CDR3 region has the DNA TGTGCCAGCAGCTTAGGAGGACAGGGCACAGCAGATACGCAGTATTTT. The chain uses TRBV11-3 and TRBJ2-3, with 8 bases lining up with TRBD1. Germline CDR1 reads SGHNT; CDR2 reads YENEEA. The CDR3 is made up of 16 amino acids. V lost 1 base and J lost 4; bases outside the gene matches: 7.